These 10 T cell receptor beta chains were sequenced from one sample in a study of metastatic and nonmetastatic thyroid tumors. No treatment of any kind had been given to any patient before thyroid surgery. TCRdb re-analyzed the PCR reads using MiXCR. The sample lists approximately 21,000 clones, just over 20% occurring once. Material: blood. The receptors were sampled from a female donor with papillary thyroid cancer or a benign thyroid nodule (not recorded which). Some clones in this sample may be carry-over from other donors' samples.

In its sample, this clone ranks as medium-sized. The chain recombines TRBV5-5 with TRBJ2-7; D perhaps matches TRBD1 (5 bases). CDR1 is SGHKS and CDR2 is YYEKEE in the germline V gene (reference sequence). Deletions cut 6 bases from V and 5 bases from J, with 9 bases between. The length of the CDR3 is 11 residues. CDR3 protein: CASTQGNEQYF. DNA of the CDR3: TGTGCCAGCACCCAGGGAAACGAGCAGTACTTC.

This clone was picked up many times. The chain is built from TRBV2 and TRBJ2-5, with D tentatively TRBD2 (5 bases). The CDR3 is made up of 15 amino acids. The V gene lost 4 bases and the J gene lost 1 base, with 13 bases spanning the gap. Per germline, CDR1 SNHLY and CDR2 FYNNEI. CDR3 coding DNA: TGTGCCAGCAGTGGCCCCAGCGGAGCCCAAGAGACCCAGTACTTC. Encoded protein: CASSGPSGAQETQYF.

This sequence joins TRBV11-3 and TRBJ2-7; 7 bases are a match to TRBD1. Germline V CDR1 and CDR2: SGHNT, YENEEA. This CDR3 is 14 amino acids long. V was clipped by 6 bases and J by 5 bases; unmatched bases: 10. CDR3 sequence (DNA): TGTGCCAGCAGTTCGGGCAGGGGGTTTAACGAGCAGTACTTC. Translation: CASSSGRGFNEQYF.

This clone was seen many times. Since a much larger clone is just one base distant, this may be a read error. The same CDR3 can be traced to other DNA sequences in this sample. The rearrangement links TRBV6-2 or TRBV6-3 to TRBJ1-1; 7 bases line up with TRBD1. Germline lookup yields CDR1 MNHEY and CDR2 SVGEGT. The CDR3 contains 17 residues. The CDR3 DNA follows: TGTGCCAGCAGTTACCCCCACAGGGGATTAGAGAACACCGAAGCTTTCTTT. This translates into CASSYPHRGLENTEAFF.

This clone was detected only a few times. The CDR3 loop reads CASKDRAPDQPQHF. The CDR3 bases are TGTGCCAGCAAGGACAGGGCACCCGATCAGCCCCAGCATTTT. The chain employs TRBV6-2 or TRBV6-3 and TRBJ1-5, with TRBD1 identical over 8 bases. Germline-derived CDR1 and CDR2 are MNHEY and SVGEGT. J gave up 5 bases and V 7 bases, and 7 bases lay outside the gene matches. The length of the CDR3 is 14 residues.

The J gene is TRBJ1-1, the V gene TRBV28; D is undetermined. Germline V CDR1 and CDR2: MDHEN, SYDVKM. The CDR3 loop spans 14 amino acids. The V end lost 1 base, the J end lost 0 bases, and 6 bases lay between the germline ends. This CDR3 is CASSLLQLNTEAFF. The CDR3 DNA sequence: TGTGCCAGCAGTTTATTACAGTTGAACACTGAAGCTTTCTTT. The whole variable domain, filled in from reference TRBV28 and TRBJ1-1, reads DVKVTQSSRYLVKRTGEKVFLECVQDMDHENMFWYRQDPGLGLRLIYFSYDVKMKEKGDIPEGYSVSREKKERFSLILESASTNQTSMYLCASSLLQLNTEAFFGQGTRLTVV.

This clone was seen at least ten times. This chain links TRBV19 with TRBJ1-5; no clear D gene. V was cut by 7 bases and J by 1 base, with 17 bases left in between. This CDR3 is 16 amino acids long. Germline CDR1 and CDR2: LNHDA and SQIVND (reference sequence). The CDR3 DNA is TGTGCCAGTACCCCTCGTAGGGATATGAGCAATCAGCCCCAGCATTTT. Translated: CASTPRRDMSNQPQHF.

This clone has a handful of counts. The chain carries TRBV6-5 and TRBJ1-2; D is possibly TRBD1 (6 bases). The germline gives CDR1 MNHEY, CDR2 SVGAGI. The CDR3 is 14 residues long. Deletions cut 2 bases from V and 7 bases from J, with 14 bases between. The CDR3 spells CASSYSRNRAGYTF. Here the CDR3 DNA reads TGTGCCAGCAGTTACAGTAGGAACAGGGCTGGCTACACCTTC.

The table lists this clone with many counts. The J gene is TRBJ2-2, the V gene TRBV6-6; D not certain. The CDR3 runs 13 residues. Trimming shortened V by 3 bases and J by 6 bases, and 8 bases separated the two germline ends. The germline CDR1 and CDR2 sequences are MNHNY and SVGAGI (reference sequence). The DNA for the CDR3 is TGTGCCAGCAGTTATTATAGGTCCGGGGAGCTGTTTTTT. As protein: CASSYYRSGELFF.

This clone was seen at least ten times. CDR3 nucleotide sequence: TGTGCCAGCAGCCAAGATAGGTGGCGGGCTGAGCAGTTCTTC. Translated, it gives CASSQDRWRAEQFF. The chain recombines TRBV3-1 with TRBJ2-1, with D tentatively TRBD2 (5 bases). CDR1 is LGHDT, CDR2 YNNKEL, per germline (reference sequence). V was cut by 0 bases and J by 9 bases, with 12 bases left in between. This CDR3 has 14 amino acids.